One and the same sample provided the 21 T cell receptor beta chains below, sequenced in a study of T cells in Graves' hyperthyroidism and ophthalmopathy. Amplification of TCR beta CDR3 regions used RNA as the template. Researchers ran a first-round RT-PCR on the TCR CDR3 using the HTBI primer set. TCRdb independently ran MiXCR on the multiplex PCR reads; one entry per CDR3 protein. The data hold more than 50,000 distinct CDR3 sequences, with 49% observed a single time. Sequencing was carried out using blood. These receptors were collected from a woman aged 30 to 39 with Graves' ophthalmopathy.

This clonotype was observed at least ten times. The CDR3 sequence: CASSSLGGNTEAFF. The DNA of the CDR3 is TGTGCCAGTAGCTCGTTGGGGGGGAACACTGAAGCTTTCTTT. The rearrangement uses TRBV19 and TRBJ1-1; possible D gene TRBD1, 5 bases. The ends were cut back, 6 bases at V and 1 base at J, with 12 bases in the middle. CDR3 length: 14 residues. CDR1 LNHDA and CDR2 SQIVND come from the germline V gene (reference sequence).

This clonotype was detected many times. The V call is TRBV29-1, the J call TRBJ2-3; 7 nucleotides align to TRBD2. Germline assignment: CDR1 SQVTM and CDR2 ANQGSEA. V lost 6 bases to trimming and J lost 4 bases; unmatched junction nucleotides: 10. This CDR3 has 14 residues. The CDR3 sequence: CSVGGGLAADTQYF. CDR3 DNA sequence: TGCAGCGTGGGGGGGGGACTGGCAGCAGATACGCAGTATTTT.

This chain connects TRBV7-6 to TRBJ1-1; 7 nucleotides line up with TRBD1. V lost 1 base, J lost 10 bases, and 12 bases stayed unmatched. Germline CDR1 reads SGHVS; CDR2 reads FNYEAQ. This CDR3 comprises 15 residues. CDR3 coding DNA: TGTGCCAGCAGCTTAGAGGGACAGACAAACACGGGAGCTTTCTTT. Translation gives CASSLEGQTNTGAFF.

The chain couples TRBV5-8 to TRBJ2-1; D tentatively fits TRBD1 or TRBD2 (5 bases each). The length of the CDR3 is 14 residues. The germline V and J ends were trimmed by 4 bases and 12 bases, with 20 bases remaining between them. Per germline, CDR1 SGHTS and CDR2 YDEGEE. CDR3 residues: CASSVGEYTDTQFF. The CDR3 nucleotides read TGTGCCAGCAGCGTGGGGGAGTACACAGATACGCAGTTCTTC.

Concerning this clonotype itself: A much larger clone differs from this one at a single base, so this may be a read error. The CDR3 ends on some other residue instead of the conserved phenylalanine or tryptophan, so this is likely a read error. V and J are TRBV28 and TRBJ1-1; D not resolved. Germline CDR1 is MDHEN and CDR2 is SYDVKM. V lost 2 bases and J 5 bases, leaving 9 bases between the germline ends. The CDR3 is made up of 13 amino acids. CDR3 region: CASSLRAQTEAFL. CDR3 nucleotide sequence: TGTGCCAGCAGTTTACGGGCTCAGACTGAAGCTTTCCTT.

The CDR3 here is CASSRRGADVGNTIYF. Here the CDR3 DNA reads TGTGCCAGCAGTCGACGAGGGGCGGACGTCGGAAACACCATATATTTT. The chain recombines TRBV2 with TRBJ1-3, with D perhaps matching TRBD1 (5 bases). V lost 5 bases and J lost 4, with 18 bases in between. The CDR3 contains 16 residues. Germline-derived CDR1 and CDR2 are SNHLY and FYNNEI. Variable domain in full (rest from reference TRBV2 and TRBJ1-3): EPEVTQTPSHQVTQMGQEVILRCVPISNHLYFYWYRQILGQKVEFLVSFYNNEISEKSEIFDDQFSVERPDGSNFTLKIRSTKLEDSAMYFCASSRRGADVGNTIYFGEGSWLTVV.

This chain links TRBV20-1 with TRBJ1-5; 9 bases agree with TRBD1. The CDR3 spans 16 residues. The V segment lost 5 bases and the J segment 4 bases; nucleotides outside the gene matches: 12. Germline V lookup: CDR1 DFQATT, CDR2 SNEGSKA (reference sequence). The CDR3 region is CSAPDRGTGSNQPQHF. DNA of the CDR3: TGCAGTGCTCCCGACAGGGGGACAGGGTCTAATCAGCCCCAGCATTTT.

At least ten counts were recorded for this clonotype. This rearrangement joins TRBV9 to TRBJ1-6, with D maybe TRBD1 (5 bases). Between the trimmed V and J ends, which lost 2 bases and 4 bases, there was a span of 10 bases. Germline V gene data show CDR1 as SGDLS and CDR2 as YYNGEE. The CDR3 consists of 15 residues. This chain's CDR3 is CASSVIGTYNSPLHF. CDR3 nucleotides: TGTGCCAGCAGCGTTATTGGGACGTATAATTCACCCCTCCACTTT.

This clonotype was found many times. This chain connects TRBV11-2 to TRBJ1-6; 10 bases are shared with TRBD1. The CDR3 length is 15 residues. V lost 0 bases, J lost 10 bases, and 3 bases stayed unmatched. Germline-derived CDR1 and CDR2 are SGHAT and FQNNGV. This chain's CDR3 is CASSLETGGGSPLHF. Here the CDR3 DNA reads TGTGCCAGCAGCTTAGAGACAGGGGGCGGGTCACCCCTCCACTTT.

This clonotype was seen once. A much larger clone is a single base away; this may be a read error. CDR3 sequence reads: CASSPRAGRAEKLFF. DNA for the CDR3: TGTGCCAGCAGCCCTAGGGCAGGGCGGGCGGAAAAACTGTTTTTT. The chain carries TRBV7-9 and TRBJ1-4, with D possibly matching TRBD1 (5 bases). The CDR3 covers 15 residues. Germline assignment: CDR1 SEHNR and CDR2 FQNEAQ (reference sequence). V lost 5 bases to trimming and J lost 8 bases, with 18 bases between them. The full variable domain, rest sourced from reference TRBV7-9 and TRBJ1-4, is DTGVSQNPRHKITKRGQNVTFRCDPISEHNRLYWYRQTLGQGPEFLTYFQNEAQLEKSRLLSDRFSAERPKGSFSTLEIQRTEQGDSAMYLCASSPRAGRAEKLFFGSGTQLSVL.

In this sample, this clonotype turned up once. The conserved closing phenylalanine or tryptophan is absent in this CDR3, likely reflecting a read error. The CDR3 spells CSASLLGTEAFS. The CDR3 DNA reads as TGCAGTGCTAGTCTGCTCGGCACTGAAGCTTTCTCT. The V call is TRBV20-1, the J call TRBJ1-1; D uncertain. CDR3 size: 12 residues. V was pared by 3 bases and J by 4 bases, with 9 bases between. The germline V gene encodes CDR1 DFQATT and CDR2 SNEGSKA (reference sequence).

This clonotype was seen many times. Here the CDR3 DNA reads TGTGCCAGCAGCTTGGCGGCATCAGATACGCAGTATTTT. Translation gives CASSLAASDTQYF. The V call is TRBV5-8, the J call TRBJ2-3; no firm D call. This CDR3 contains 13 residues. Trimming left V 0 bases short and J 4 bases short, with 6 bases between. Germline V gene sequence: CDR1 SGHTS, CDR2 YDEGEE. The full variable domain, with the rest looked up from reference TRBV5-8 and TRBJ2-3, is EAGVTQSPTHLIKTRGQQATLRCSPISGHTSVYWYQQALGLGLQFLLWYDEGEERNRGNFPPRFSGRQFPNYSSELNVNALELEDSALYLCASSLAASDTQYFGPGTRLTVL.

The J gene is TRBJ2-5, the V gene TRBV2; 12 bases are a match to TRBD2. CDR3 length: 15 residues. V shed 1 base and J 7 bases; nucleotides not matched to a gene: 4. Germline values: CDR1 SNHLY, CDR2 FYNNEI. The chain's CDR3 is CASSEVPSGRATQYF. The CDR3, as DNA: TGTGCCAGCAGTGAAGTGCCTAGCGGGAGGGCGACCCAGTACTTC.

Details on this clonotype: This may stem from a read error, because a much larger clone lies one nucleotide away. CDR3 DNA: TGCGCCAGCAGCCAAGGAGTCTCACAGGGGGTACGGAGCAAGCAGCCCCAGCATTTT. Translation gives CASSQGVSQGVRSKQPQHF. The V and J genes are TRBV4-1 and TRBJ1-5, with 8 bases lining up with TRBD1. The CDR3 extends over 19 amino acids. Germline CDR1 and CDR2: MGHRA and YSYEKL.

The V and J genes are TRBV20-1 and TRBJ2-5; D call uncertain. Germline assignment: CDR1 DFQATT and CDR2 SNEGSKA (reference sequence). The CDR3 runs to 10 residues. V gave up 5 bases and J gave up 7 bases, with 8 bases separating them. CDR3 residues: CSAAAGTQYF. In nucleotides, the CDR3 is TGCAGTGCTGCCGCCGGGACCCAGTACTTC.

On this clonotype itself: A read error is likely, as this CDR3 ends without the conserved phenylalanine or tryptophan. This rearrangement joins TRBV5-1 to TRBJ1-4, with a weak D call TRBD1 (6 bases). The CDR3 runs 15 residues. Germline CDR1 and CDR2: SGHRS and YFSETQ. Trimming shortened V by 1 base and J by 8 bases, and 15 bases separated the two germline ends. The CDR3 loop reads CASSLNRERGEKLFL. The CDR3 DNA reads as TGCGCCAGCAGCTTGAACAGGGAGCGGGGGGAAAAACTGTTTCTT.

A note on this clonotype: This CDR3 fails to terminate in the conserved phenylalanine or tryptophan, so it likely reflects a read error. The DNA is omitted, as the CDR3 cannot be located on it reliably, and the CDR3 follows TCRdb's listing. This chain connects TRBV20-1 to TRBJ2-2; TRBD2, as called in the table, went unchecked against the DNA. Per the germline V gene, CDR1 is DFQATT and CDR2 is SNEGSKA (reference sequence). The length of the CDR3 is 16 amino acids, counting both ends. CDR3: CSARDLPSGGTGELFS.

This clonotype was observed at least ten times. V gene TRBV28 combines with J gene TRBJ2-7; 15 positions agree with TRBD2. V was clipped by 2 bases and J by 3 bases; unmatched bases: 2. Germline assignment: CDR1 MDHEN and CDR2 SYDVKM. The CDR3 runs to 16 residues. The CDR3 bases are TGTGCCAGCAGTTTAGGACTAGCGGGAGGGCGCTACGAGCAGTACTTC. It yields the protein CASSLGLAGGRYEQYF.

There are a few counts of this clonotype. The junction differs from germline at one of its ends, possibly a read error. The chain uses TRBV25-1 and TRBJ2-5, with D hard to call. CDR3 length: 13 residues. Germline lookup yields CDR1 MGHDK and CDR2 SYGVNS. In nucleotides, the CDR3 is TGTGCCAGCAGTGTGCGGTCTAAAGAGGCCCAGTACTTC. Its protein is CASSVRSKEAQYF.

As concerns this clonotype: The junction departs from germline at one end; a sequencing error may be responsible. The chain uses TRBV20-1 and TRBJ2-1, with 9 bases matching TRBD2. Germline lookup yields CDR1 DFQATT and CDR2 SNEGSKA (reference sequence). The CDR3 spans 16 residues. In nucleotides, the CDR3 is TGCAGTGCGCCGGGGCTAGCGGGAAGGTCCTGCAATGAGCAGTTCTTC. Its protein is CSAPGLAGRSCNEQFF.

This clonotype ranks as medium-sized. The chain joins TRBV7-6 to TRBJ1-6; D gene uncertain. The CDR3 is made up of 13 amino acids. The V gene lost 2 bases and the J gene lost 6 bases, with 5 bases spanning the gap. Germline CDR1 is SGHVS and CDR2 is FNYEAQ. The CDR3 sequence: CASSLKSNSPLHF. The CDR3 DNA sequence: TGTGCCAGCAGCTTAAAGAGTAATTCACCCCTCCACTTT.